Below are 14 T cell receptor beta chains sequenced from a single sample in a study of low-dose radiotherapy and immunotherapy resistance in tumors. First-strand cDNA used TRAV- and TRBV-specific primers, covering alpha and beta chains. The authors ran about 18 PCR cycles to amplify TCRs with a constant-region primer and V-primer adapter. One entry per CDR3 protein, called by TCRdb with MiXCR from the reads. The sample contains roughly 16,000 distinct CDR3 sequences, about 73% of which appear only once. The source of these receptors is a human donor with advanced metastatic prostate, ovarian, gallbladder or colorectal cancer (not recorded which). This table probably holds off-target reads from a library built for another chain.

This chain joins TRBV5-4 and TRBJ1-3, with D hard to call. The CDR3 loop spans 14 amino acids. Germline V CDR1 and CDR2: SGHNT, YYREEE (reference sequence). Trimming took off 0 bases at V and 4 bases at J, with 8 bases between the two ends. Here the CDR3 DNA reads TGTGCCAGCAGCTTGGACAGTAAAGGAAACACCATATATTTT. As protein: CASSLDSKGNTIYF.

This clonotype was observed a handful of times. J is TRBJ2-5 and V is TRBV2, with D possibly called TRBD1 or TRBD2 (6 bases each). The CDR3 length is 17 residues. Germline CDR1 reads SNHLY; CDR2 reads FYNNEI. V lost 4 bases to trimming and J lost 4 bases, with 22 bases between them. CDR3 loop: CASSGGSYGRGGETQYF. The CDR3 region has the DNA TGTGCCAGCAGTGGCGGGTCCTACGGCAGGGGAGGAGAGACCCAGTACTTC. Combining the CDR3 with reference TRBV2 and TRBJ2-5 gives the whole variable domain EPEVTQTPSHQVTQMGQEVILRCVPISNHLYFYWYRQILGQKVEFLVSFYNNEISEKSEIFDDQFSVERPDGSNFTLKIRSTKLEDSAMYFCASSGGSYGRGGETQYFGPGTRLLVL.

This rearrangement joins TRBV7-2 to TRBJ1-4, with D maybe TRBD1 (6 bases). Trimming took off 5 bases at V and 13 bases at J, with 17 bases between the two ends. CDR1 and CDR2 (germline): SGHTA, FQGNSA. This CDR3 is built from 13 residues. Here the CDR3 DNA reads TGTGCCAGCAGCAAATACAGGGCCCAAGGACTGTTTTTT. This translates into CASSKYRAQGLFF.

This rearrangement joins TRBV28 to TRBJ2-7, with 9 nucleotides matching TRBD1. CDR1 is MDHEN and CDR2 is SYDVKM in the germline V gene. Trimming took 5 bases from V and 5 from J; bases not matched to a gene: 10. The CDR3 runs to 15 residues. CDR3 DNA: TGTGCCAGCAGTCCGGCCGGGACAGGGTCCAACGAGCAGTACTTC. It yields the protein CASSPAGTGSNEQYF.

The chain is built from TRBV5-1 and TRBJ2-3; the D call may be TRBD1 or TRBD2 (5 bases each). V was trimmed by 0 bases and J by 1 base, leaving 12 bases between them. The CDR3 runs to 16 residues. The germline V gene has CDR1 SGHRS and CDR2 YFSETQ. The CDR3 bases are TGCGCCAGCAGCTTGGATCCCAGAGGGGGCACAGATACGCAGTATTTT. Translating it yields CASSLDPRGGTDTQYF.

The gene calls are TRBV18 and TRBJ2-5; TRBD1 matches 8 bases. CDR1 KGHSH and CDR2 LQKENI come from the germline V gene. Trimming removed 3 bases from V and 2 bases from J; junction bases left unmatched: 2. This CDR3 spans 14 amino acids. The CDR3 reads CASSPGQGQETQYF. The CDR3 DNA reads as TGTGCCAGCTCACCTGGACAGGGACAAGAGACCCAGTACTTC.

A note on this clonotype: Mismatch with germline at one junction end may stem from a read error. This sequence joins TRBV5-4 and TRBJ2-5, with a possible D match to TRBD2 (5 bases). CDR1 SGHNT and CDR2 YYREEE come from the germline V gene (reference sequence). This CDR3 spans 15 amino acids. The CDR3 DNA reads TGTGTCAGCAGCTTGAGTCTGGGCCCAGAGGGGACCCAGTACTTC. Translating gives CVSSLSLGPEGTQYF.

V usage is TRBV12-3 or TRBV12-4 and J usage is TRBJ1-2; D is possibly TRBD1 (5 bases). There are 13 residues in the CDR3. Trimming pared 3 bases from V and 4 bases from J, leaving 9 bases between. As DNA, the CDR3 is TGTGCCAGCAGTTTTCGTGACAGCTATGGCTACACCTTC. This sequence encodes CASSFRDSYGYTF.

CDR3 protein: CSASRSGATDTQYF. In DNA form, the CDR3 reads TGCAGTGCTTCTCGTAGCGGAGCCACAGATACGCAGTATTTT. The chain carries TRBV20-1 and TRBJ2-3, with D maybe TRBD2 (6 bases). Germline values: CDR1 DFQATT, CDR2 SNEGSKA (reference sequence). The V and J ends lost 5 bases and 2 bases respectively, with 14 bases between them. The CDR3 covers 14 residues.

This chain connects TRBV24-1 to TRBJ1-1; D ambiguous. Germline V gene sequence: CDR1 KGHDR, CDR2 SFDVKD. Trimming shortened V by 1 base and J by 4 bases, and 3 bases separated the two germline ends. This CDR3 is built from 12 residues. The CDR3 loop is CATSDLSTEAFF. The CDR3 DNA sequence: TGTGCCACCAGTGATTTATCCACTGAAGCTTTCTTT.

A few counts support this clonotype. The V gene is TRBV9, the J gene TRBJ2-1; 8 nucleotides align to TRBD2. The CDR3 has 15 amino acids. The germline gives CDR1 SGDLS, CDR2 YYNGEE. V shed 6 bases and J 1 base; nucleotides not matched to a gene: 6. CDR3 amino acids: CASTPGGRSYNEQFF. CDR3 nucleotides: TGTGCCAGCACTCCGGGGGGGCGGTCCTACAATGAGCAGTTCTTC.

V usage is TRBV14 and J usage is TRBJ2-1; D may be TRBD1 (5 bases). Per germline, CDR1 SGHDN and CDR2 FVKESK. The V and J ends lost 0 bases and 13 bases respectively, with 13 bases between them. There are 13 residues in the CDR3. CDR3 sequence: CASSQESLRTQFF. CDR3 DNA sequence: TGTGCCAGCAGCCAAGAATCTCTTAGGACACAGTTCTTC.

This clonotype was counted only a few times. The CDR3 region is CASSPGSGIYNEQFF. In nucleotides, the CDR3 is TGTGCCAGCTCACCAGGGTCAGGGATATACAATGAGCAGTTCTTC. The chain joins TRBV18 to TRBJ2-1; D might be TRBD1 (5 bases). Germline assignment: CDR1 KGHSH and CDR2 LQKENI. Trimming took off 2 bases at V and 4 bases at J, with 12 bases between the two ends. This CDR3 spans 15 amino acids.

CDR3 bases: TGTGCCAGCTCACCTCCCGGGACAGGGCCCTACGAGCAGTACTTC. Residues: CASSPPGTGPYEQYF. The rearrangement links TRBV18 to TRBJ2-7; 9 nucleotides agree with TRBD1. Germline V CDR1 and CDR2: KGHSH, LQKENI. V shed 3 bases, J shed 2 bases, and the junction held 5 bases outside the gene matches. This CDR3 is 15 amino acids long.